This T cell receptor (beta chain) came from a study of blood T cell repertoires in COVID-19. Study at large: Researchers got acute and convalescent COVID-19 samples from the United States, Italy and Spain. In each case, the material was cDNA or gDNA derived from T cells, B-cell-depleted T cells, or PBMCs.

This CDR3 spans 15 amino acids. CDR1 is SGHTA, CDR2 FQGNSA, per germline. Unmatched junction bases numbered 5, after V lost 5 bases and J lost 1 base. In the authors' methods: Amplification of reference gene primers provided the estimated nucleated cell counts. Profiled with immunoSEQ multiplex PCR; TCRdb holds only in-frame clones, not every one. The DNA gave D and trimming, while V, J and clone size come from that table. This sample has 160,000 or so clones, with roughly nine tenths found just once. Sequencing was performed on peripheral blood. This TCR came from a woman aged 70-85 years with acute or convalescent COVID-19. The rearrangement joins TRBV7-2 to TRBJ2-7; 10 positions match TRBD1. The CDR3 loop reads CASSPTGGQSYEQYF. CDR3 DNA: TGTGCCAGCAGCCCGACAGGGGGCCAGTCCTACGAGCAGTACTTC.